These 13 T cell receptor beta chains came from one sample sequenced in a study of shared clonotypes between healthy human individuals. TCRdb's table, derived via immunoSEQ multiplex PCR, lists solely in-frame clones and lacks some. The sample lists about 2 million clones; 85% to 95% were seen once. Sequences were obtained from naive CD4+ T cells sorted from blood. Documented subset: CD45RA+ positively selected. Every receptor here comes from a man aged 18 to 30 in good health.

This clone was observed a single time. Other nucleotide sequences from this sample produce the same CDR3. CDR3 DNA: TGTGCCAGCAGCTTAGCGAGCGGGATCCCCTACGAGCAGTACTTC. As protein: CASSLASGIPYEQYF. The chain joins TRBV7-2 to TRBJ2-7, with 7 bases identical to TRBD2. The CDR3 has 15 residues. Unmatched junction bases numbered 4, after V lost 0 bases and J lost 2 bases. Germline V gene data show CDR1 as SGHTA and CDR2 as FQGNSA.

The CDR3 DNA reads as TGTGCCAGCAGCTTACGAAACGACAGGGAAGGCACTGAAGCTTTCTTT. Its translation: CASSLRNDREGTEAFF. V is TRBV7-9 and J is TRBJ1-1; TRBD1 aligns across 7 bases. Germline CDR1 SEHNR, CDR2 FQNEAQ (reference sequence). Trimming cost V 2 bases and J 4 bases; bases outside gene matches: 10. The CDR3 totals 16 residues.

The chain couples TRBV19 to TRBJ2-7; 8 positions agree with TRBD2. V shed 4 bases and J 2 bases; nucleotides not matched to a gene: 10. The CDR3 is made up of 16 amino acids. Germline loops: CDR1 LNHDA, CDR2 SQIVND (reference sequence). The CDR3 loop is CASSTEAGLVPYEQYF. DNA for the CDR3: TGTGCCAGTAGTACCGAAGCGGGACTAGTCCCCTACGAGCAGTACTTC.

This clone appeared a single time. The J gene is TRBJ2-7, the V gene TRBV19; 11 positions match TRBD1. The CDR3 totals 16 residues. V was clipped by 5 bases and J by 4 bases; unmatched bases: 10. Germline assignment: CDR1 LNHDA and CDR2 SQIVND (reference sequence). The CDR3 region has the DNA TGTGCCAGTAGTTCGTACCGGGACAGGGGGTCGTACGAGCAGTACTTC. This translates into CASSSYRDRGSYEQYF.

On this clone itself: At one of its ends the junction is not consistent with the germline gene, which may arise from a read error. The chain couples TRBV10-3 to TRBJ1-2; no clear D. The CDR3 covers 12 residues. From germline, CDR1 is ENHRY and CDR2 SYGVKD. The CDR3 DNA follows: TGTGCCAGCAGTTCAACTAACTATGGCTACACCTTC. It specifies CASSSTNYGYTF.

The gene calls are TRBV25-1 and TRBJ1-4; tentative D call: TRBD1 (5 bases). Germline assignment: CDR1 MGHDK and CDR2 SYGVNS. Trimming stripped 2 bases from V and 4 bases from J, with 8 bases between. The CDR3 has 14 residues. CDR3 sequence reads: CASSESGGNEKLFF. DNA of the CDR3: TGTGCCAGCAGTGAAAGTGGGGGTAATGAAAAACTGTTTTTT.

This chain links TRBV9 with TRBJ2-3, with 10 nucleotides matching TRBD2. The CDR3 has 16 residues. CDR1 and CDR2 from the germline V gene are SGDLS and YYNGEE. The V gene end was trimmed by 3 bases and the J gene end by 6 bases; junction bases not matched to a gene: 10. CDR3 bases: TGTGCCAGCAGCGCTCCCTGGACTAGCGGTACTGATACGCAGTATTTT. This gives the protein CASSAPWTSGTDTQYF.

V usage is TRBV6-1 and J usage is TRBJ2-1; D may be TRBD2 (6 bases). CDR3 size: 16 residues. In germline, CDR1 is MNHNS, CDR2 SASEGT. V lost 3 bases and J 5 bases, leaving 17 bases between the germline ends. The CDR3 DNA reads TGTGCCAGCAGTGAGCCCGGGAGAGGGAATAACAATGAGCAGTTCTTC. Translation: CASSEPGRGNNNEQFF.

The rearrangement joins TRBV6-1 to TRBJ2-7, with 7 positions matching TRBD1. Germline CDR1 is MNHNS and CDR2 is SASEGT. V trimming: 1 base; J trimming: 5 bases; junction bases outside the gene matches: 5. The CDR3 length is 14 residues. CDR3 amino acids: CASSEVIGGNEQYF. CDR3 DNA sequence: TGTGCCAGCAGTGAAGTTATAGGGGGCAACGAGCAGTACTTC.

This sequence joins TRBV30 and TRBJ2-1; 7 bases agree with TRBD1. CDR1 is GTSNPN, CDR2 SVGIG, per germline (reference sequence). The CDR3 covers 12 residues. The junction had 7 bases not matched to a gene; V was cut back by 5 bases and J by 9 bases. In DNA form, the CDR3 reads TGTGCCTGGTCCAGACAGGGCGGTGAGCAGTTCTTC. This sequence encodes CAWSRQGGEQFF. The variable domain in full, completed from reference TRBV30 and TRBJ2-1, reads SQTIHQWPATLVQPVGSPLSLECTVEGTSNPNLYWYRQAAGRGLQLLFYSVGIGQISSEVPQNLSASRPQDRQFILSSKKLLLSDSGFYLCAWSRQGGEQFFGPGTRLTVL.

Turning to this clone: This same CDR3 is encoded by further DNA sequences in the sample. This sequence joins TRBV30 and TRBJ1-1; D is unresolved. The CDR3 runs to 10 residues. Looked up from germline, CDR1 is GTSNPN and CDR2 is SVGIG (reference sequence). V gave up 2 bases and J gave up 5 bases, with 3 bases separating them. CDR3 in DNA: TGTGCCTGGAGTAGAACTGAAGCTTTCTTT. Encoded protein: CAWSRTEAFF.

The chain joins TRBV19 to TRBJ2-1, with 7 nucleotides matching TRBD2. Germline trimming cut 6 bases from V and 6 bases from J; bases unmatched to any gene: 2. This CDR3 contains 12 residues. Per germline, CDR1 LNHDA and CDR2 SQIVND (reference sequence). CDR3 bases: TGTGCCAGTAGAAGCGGGATCAATGAGCAGTTCTTC. Translated, it gives CASRSGINEQFF.

This clone showed up just once. The rearrangement links TRBV5-1 to TRBJ2-1; D assignment may be TRBD1 or TRBD2 (5 bases each). Germline values: CDR1 SGHRS, CDR2 YFSETQ. The V end lost 0 bases, the J end lost 4 bases, and 14 bases lay between the germline ends. The CDR3 totals 16 residues. CDR3 protein: CASSLGWQGGYNEQFF. CDR3 nucleotide sequence: TGCGCCAGCAGCTTGGGGTGGCAGGGCGGGTACAATGAGCAGTTCTTC.